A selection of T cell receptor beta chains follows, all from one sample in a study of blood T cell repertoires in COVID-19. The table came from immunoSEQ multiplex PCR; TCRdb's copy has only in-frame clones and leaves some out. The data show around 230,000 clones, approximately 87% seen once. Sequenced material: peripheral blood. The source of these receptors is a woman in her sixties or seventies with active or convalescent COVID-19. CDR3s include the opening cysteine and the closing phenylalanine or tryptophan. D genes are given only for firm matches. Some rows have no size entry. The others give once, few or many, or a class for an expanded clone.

TGCGCCAGCAGCCAATTTCCAGGTTTCCGTAACGAATATGGCTACACCTTC CASSQFPGFRNEYGYTF TRBV4-1 - TRBJ1-2 -
TGTGCCAGCAGTGAGGGTAGTGGGTCAGGGAGGTGGAACGAGCAGTACTTC CASSEGSGSGRWNEQYF TRBV7-9 - TRBJ2-7 once
TGTGCCAGCACGGCAGGAACCCTTTATAATTCACCCCTCCACTTT CASTAGTLYNSPLHF TRBV2 - TRBJ1-6 -
TGTGCCAGCAGCTTGGTCGGTACAGATACGCAGTATTTT CASSLVGTDTQYF TRBV5-4 - TRBJ2-3 -
TGTGCCAGCTCACCTTACCGGGATTACAATGAGCAGTTCTTC CASSPYRDYNEQFF TRBV18 - TRBJ2-1 -
TGTGCCAGCTCACCAAGCCCCGGGACTAGCGGGAGTCCCAATGAGCAGTTCTTC CASSPSPGTSGSPNEQFF TRBV18 TRBD2 TRBJ2-1 -
TGTGCCAGCAGCCCTATGACCGGCCGGGTGGAAGCTTTCTTT CASSPMTGRVEAFF TRBV9 - TRBJ1-1 -
TGTGCCAGCAGCTTGGGCAGGCGCGGGCCTGAAGCTTTCTTT CASSLGRRGPEAFF TRBV5-6 - TRBJ1-1 -
TGTGCCAGCAGTTCCCAACCGACAGCTAGGGAGACCCAGTACTTC CASSSQPTARETQYF TRBV28 - TRBJ2-5 -
TGCGCCAGCAGCCAAGGGCCTAGCGGGGGAGGCGGACGGCAGTTCTTC CASSQGPSGGGGRQFF TRBV4-1 TRBD2 TRBJ2-1 -
TGTGCCAGCAGCTCTGTCGGACAGGCTCCCTATGGCTACACCTTC CASSSVGQAPYGYTF TRBV7-9 TRBD1 TRBJ1-2 -
TGTGCCAGTACCCCAGGGTTTGGCTACACCTTC CASTPGFGYTF TRBV19 - TRBJ1-2 once
TGTGCCAGCACCTTTACAGGGGGTCTAGCCAAAAACATTCAGTACTTC CASTFTGGLAKNIQYF TRBV6-6 TRBD1 TRBJ2-4 -
TGTGCCAGCAGCCCATCTAACCAGGGGAATTCACCCCTCCACTTT CASSPSNQGNSPLHF TRBV4-2 - TRBJ1-6 -
TGTGCCAGCAGCTTAACTTCGGGGGGGGCCAACACAGATACGCAGTATTTT CASSLTSGGANTDTQYF TRBV11-3 TRBD2 TRBJ2-3 -
TGCAGTGCTATTGAACCAGGGGTCTACGAGCAGTACTTC CSAIEPGVYEQYF TRBV20-1 - TRBJ2-7 once
TGTGCCAGCAGTTCCCGCCCCCGAGGTGATTCACCCCTCCACTTT CASSSRPRGDSPLHF TRBV6-5 - TRBJ1-6 -
TGTGCCAGCAGCCAAGGACGGGTCGAAAAACTGTTTTTT CASSQGRVEKLFF TRBV3-1/TRBV3-2 - TRBJ1-4 -
TGTGCCAGCAGTTCAGCAGGGAATGTTAAGCCTGAAGCTTTCTTT CASSSAGNVKPEAFF TRBV28 - TRBJ1-1 -
TGTGCCAGCAGCGGGCAGAATGAAAAACTGTTTTTT CASSGQNEKLFF TRBV7-9 - TRBJ1-4 few
TGTGCCATCAGTGAGCGGGGTTGGGCGGCAGATACGCAGTATTTT CAISERGWAADTQYF TRBV10-3 - TRBJ2-3 -
TGTGCCAGCAGAAGGGGCTACAATGAGCAGTTCTTC CASRRGYNEQFF TRBV25-1 - TRBJ2-1 -
TGTGCCAGCAAAACCGGTCGGGGGTCGGGCACTGAAGCTTTCTTT CASKTGRGSGTEAFF TRBV11-2 - TRBJ1-1 -
TGTGCCAGCAGCTTAGACCCGGGTCCCGGAAACACCATATATTTT CASSLDPGPGNTIYF TRBV7-9 - TRBJ1-3 -
TGTGCCATCAGCGAACAGGCAGATACGCAGTATTTT CAISEQADTQYF TRBV10-3 - TRBJ2-3 -